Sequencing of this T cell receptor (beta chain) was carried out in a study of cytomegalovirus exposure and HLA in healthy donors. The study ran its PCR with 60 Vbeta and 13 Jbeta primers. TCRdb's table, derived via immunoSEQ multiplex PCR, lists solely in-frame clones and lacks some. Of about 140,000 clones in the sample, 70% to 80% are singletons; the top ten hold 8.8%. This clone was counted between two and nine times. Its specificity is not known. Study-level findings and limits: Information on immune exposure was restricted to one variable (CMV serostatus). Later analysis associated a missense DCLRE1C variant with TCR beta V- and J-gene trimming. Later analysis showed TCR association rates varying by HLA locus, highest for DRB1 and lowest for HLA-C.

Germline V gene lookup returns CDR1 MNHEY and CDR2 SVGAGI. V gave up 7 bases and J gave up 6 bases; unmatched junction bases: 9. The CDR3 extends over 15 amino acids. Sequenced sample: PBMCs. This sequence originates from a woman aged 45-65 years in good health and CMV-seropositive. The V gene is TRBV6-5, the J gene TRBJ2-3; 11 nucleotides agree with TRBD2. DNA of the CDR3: TGTGCCAGCACTAGCGGGGGGAGGGTTTCGGATACGCAGTATTTT. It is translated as CASTSGGRVSDTQYF.